Sequencing of this T cell receptor (beta chain) was carried out in a study of CD8+ T cells in alopecia areata. Extracted from the samples, RNA was reverse transcribed into cDNA to serve as the sequencing template. Libraries were prepared by immunoSEQ multiplex PCR; TCRdb keeps only in-frame clonotypes and omits some of them. Among more than 90,000 clones, more than 30% were seen once, and the ten largest hold 3% to 3.5%. Of note for this clone: The antigen is undetermined. Other DNA sequences in the same sample also yield this CDR3.

The germline V gene encodes CDR1 GTSNPN and CDR2 SVGIG (reference sequence). This CDR3 region has 12 residues. V was cut by 0 bases and J by 5 bases, with 6 bases left in between. Whole-study results and caveats: Lesional scalp exceeded normal scalp in clonality, especially in alopecia totalis/universalis.

The rearrangement joins TRBV30 to TRBJ2-3; D might be TRBD2 (5 bases). The sample was CD4+ T cells sorted from blood. This sequence originates from a human donor with alopecia areata. The CDR3 bases are TGTGCCTGGAGTGTCGGAGGAGATACGCAGTATTTT. Its translation: CAWSVGGDTQYF.